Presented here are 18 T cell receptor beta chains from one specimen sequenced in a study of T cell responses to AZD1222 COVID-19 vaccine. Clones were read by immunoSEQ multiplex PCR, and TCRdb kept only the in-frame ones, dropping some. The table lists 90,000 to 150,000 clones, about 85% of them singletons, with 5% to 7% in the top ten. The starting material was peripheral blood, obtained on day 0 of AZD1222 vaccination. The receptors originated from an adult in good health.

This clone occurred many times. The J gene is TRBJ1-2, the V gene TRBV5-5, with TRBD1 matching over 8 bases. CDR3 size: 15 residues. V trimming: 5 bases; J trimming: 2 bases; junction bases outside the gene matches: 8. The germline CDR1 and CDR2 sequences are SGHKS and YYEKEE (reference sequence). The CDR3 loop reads CASSLTGARNYGYTF. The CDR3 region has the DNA TGTGCCAGCAGTTTGACAGGGGCGAGGAACTATGGCTACACCTTC. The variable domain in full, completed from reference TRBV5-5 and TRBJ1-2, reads DAGVTQSPTHLIKTRGQQVTLRCSPISGHKSVSWYQQVLGQGPQFIFQYYEKEERGRGNFPDRFSARQFPNYSSELNVNALLLGDSALYLCASSLTGARNYGYTFGSGTRLTVV.

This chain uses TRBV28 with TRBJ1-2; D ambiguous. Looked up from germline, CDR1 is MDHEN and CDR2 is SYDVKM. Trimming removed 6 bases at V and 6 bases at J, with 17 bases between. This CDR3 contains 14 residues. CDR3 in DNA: TGTGCCAGCAGCAAAAACCAGGAATTGGATGGCTACACCTTC. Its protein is CASSKNQELDGYTF.

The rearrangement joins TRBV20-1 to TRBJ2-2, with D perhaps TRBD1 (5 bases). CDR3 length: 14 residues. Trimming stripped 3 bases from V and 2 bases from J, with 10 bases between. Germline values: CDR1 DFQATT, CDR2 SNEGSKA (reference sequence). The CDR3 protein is CSASDRVNTGELFF. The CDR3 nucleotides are TGCAGTGCTAGTGACAGAGTTAACACCGGGGAGCTGTTTTTT.

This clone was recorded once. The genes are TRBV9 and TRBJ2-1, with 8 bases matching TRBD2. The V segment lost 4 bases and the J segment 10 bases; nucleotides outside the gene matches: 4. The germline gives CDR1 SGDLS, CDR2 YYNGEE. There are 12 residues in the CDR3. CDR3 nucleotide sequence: TGTGCCAGCAGCTCTAGCGGGCCAGAGCAGTTCTTC. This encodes CASSSSGPEQFF.

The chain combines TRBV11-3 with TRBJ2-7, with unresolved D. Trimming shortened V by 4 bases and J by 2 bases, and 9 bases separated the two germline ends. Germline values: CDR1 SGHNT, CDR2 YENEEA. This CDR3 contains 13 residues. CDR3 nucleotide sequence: TGTGCCAGCAGCTCCAGAGAAACCTACGAGCAGTACTTC. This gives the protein CASSSRETYEQYF.

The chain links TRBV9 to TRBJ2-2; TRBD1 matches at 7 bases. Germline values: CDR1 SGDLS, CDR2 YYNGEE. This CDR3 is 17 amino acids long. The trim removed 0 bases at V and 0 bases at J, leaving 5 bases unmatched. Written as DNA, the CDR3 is TGTGCCAGCAGCGTAGATAAGGGGGCCCCGAACACCGGGGAGCTGTTTTTT. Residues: CASSVDKGAPNTGELFF.

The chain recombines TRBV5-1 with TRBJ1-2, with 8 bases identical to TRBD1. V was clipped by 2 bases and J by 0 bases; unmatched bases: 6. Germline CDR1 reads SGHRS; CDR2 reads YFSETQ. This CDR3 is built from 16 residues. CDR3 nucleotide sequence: TGCGCCAGCAGCTTATCAGGGGGCCCATCTAACTATGGCTACACCTTC. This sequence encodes CASSLSGGPSNYGYTF.

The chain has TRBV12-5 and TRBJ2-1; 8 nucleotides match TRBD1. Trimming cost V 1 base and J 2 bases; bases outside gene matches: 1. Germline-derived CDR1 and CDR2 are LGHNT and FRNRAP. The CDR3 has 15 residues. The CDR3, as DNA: TGTGCTAGTGGTTTGGGGGACAGGACCTACAATGAGCAGTTCTTC. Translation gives CASGLGDRTYNEQFF. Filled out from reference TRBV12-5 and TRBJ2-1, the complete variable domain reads DARVTQTPRHKVTEMGQEVTMRCQPILGHNTVFWYRQTMMQGLELLAYFRNRAPLDDSGMPKDRFSAEMPDATLATLKIQPSEPRDSAVYFCASGLGDRTYNEQFFGPGTRLTVL.

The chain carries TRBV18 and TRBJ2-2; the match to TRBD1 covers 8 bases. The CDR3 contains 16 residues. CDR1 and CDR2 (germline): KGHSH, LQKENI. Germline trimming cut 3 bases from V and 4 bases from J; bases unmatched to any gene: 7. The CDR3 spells CASSPPGTGGTGELFF. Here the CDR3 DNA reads TGTGCCAGCTCACCCCCCGGGACAGGTGGCACCGGGGAGCTGTTTTTT.

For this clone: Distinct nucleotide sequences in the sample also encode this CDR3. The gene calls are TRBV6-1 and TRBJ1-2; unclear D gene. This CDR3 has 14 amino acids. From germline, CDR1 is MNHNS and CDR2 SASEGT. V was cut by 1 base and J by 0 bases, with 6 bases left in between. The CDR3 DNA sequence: TGTGCCAGCAGTGAAGGAGTAGCTAACTATGGCTACACCTTC. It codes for CASSEGVANYGYTF.

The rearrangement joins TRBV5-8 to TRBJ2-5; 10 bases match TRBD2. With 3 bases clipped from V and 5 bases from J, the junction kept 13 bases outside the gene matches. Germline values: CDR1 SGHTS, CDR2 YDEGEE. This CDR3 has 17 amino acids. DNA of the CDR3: TGTGCCAGCAGCTCCCGATCTAGCGGGGGTTCCCGGGAGACCCAGTACTTC. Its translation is CASSSRSSGGSRETQYF.

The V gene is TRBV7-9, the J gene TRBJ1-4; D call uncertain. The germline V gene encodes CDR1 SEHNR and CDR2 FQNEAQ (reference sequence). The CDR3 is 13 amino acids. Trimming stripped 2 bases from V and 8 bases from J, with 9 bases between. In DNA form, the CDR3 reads TGTGCCAGCAGCTTACTATATGGGGAAAAACTGTTTTTT. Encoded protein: CASSLLYGEKLFF.

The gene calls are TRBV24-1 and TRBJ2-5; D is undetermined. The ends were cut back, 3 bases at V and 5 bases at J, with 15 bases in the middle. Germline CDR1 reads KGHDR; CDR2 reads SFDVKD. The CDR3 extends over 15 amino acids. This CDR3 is CATSDPRAPGETQYF. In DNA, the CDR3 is TGTGCCACCAGTGATCCCCGGGCCCCAGGTGAGACCCAGTACTTC.

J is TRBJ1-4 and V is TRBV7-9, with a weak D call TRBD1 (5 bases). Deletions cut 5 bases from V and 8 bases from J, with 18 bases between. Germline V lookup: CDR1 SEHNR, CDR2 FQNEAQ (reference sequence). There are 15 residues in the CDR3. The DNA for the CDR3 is TGTGCCAGCAGCGGAGGTGGCAGGGTTGGGGAAAAACTGTTTTTT. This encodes CASSGGGRVGEKLFF.

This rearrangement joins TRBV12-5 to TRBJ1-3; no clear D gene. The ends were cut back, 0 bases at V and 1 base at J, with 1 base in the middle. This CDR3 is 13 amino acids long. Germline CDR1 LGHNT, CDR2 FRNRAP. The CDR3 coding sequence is TGTGCTAGTGGTTTGGTATCTGGAAACACCATATATTTT. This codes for CASGLVSGNTIYF.

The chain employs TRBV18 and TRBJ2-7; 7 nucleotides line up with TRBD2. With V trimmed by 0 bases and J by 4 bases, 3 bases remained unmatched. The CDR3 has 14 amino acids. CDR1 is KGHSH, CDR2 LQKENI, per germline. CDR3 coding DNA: TGTGCCAGCTCACCACCTCCGGGGGGTTACGAGCAGTACTTC. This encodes CASSPPPGGYEQYF.

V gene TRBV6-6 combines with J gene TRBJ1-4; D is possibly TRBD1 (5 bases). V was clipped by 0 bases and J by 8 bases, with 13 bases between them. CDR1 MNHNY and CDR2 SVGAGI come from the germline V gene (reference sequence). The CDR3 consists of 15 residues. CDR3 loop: CASSYSRGAGEKLFF. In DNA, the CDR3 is TGTGCCAGCAGTTACTCGCGAGGGGCCGGGGAAAAACTGTTTTTT.

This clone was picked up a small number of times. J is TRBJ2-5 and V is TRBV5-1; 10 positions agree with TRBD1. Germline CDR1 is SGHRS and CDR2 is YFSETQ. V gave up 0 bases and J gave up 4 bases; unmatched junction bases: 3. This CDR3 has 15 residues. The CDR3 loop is CASSLGDRGGETQYF. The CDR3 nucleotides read TGCGCCAGCAGCTTGGGGGACAGGGGTGGAGAGACCCAGTACTTC.